These 21 T cell receptor beta chains were all obtained from the same sample, sequenced in a study of T-cell memory formation after mild COVID-19. TCRdb re-called the 5' RACE reads with MiXCR, one entry per CDR3 protein. The data contain about 150,000 distinct CDR3 sequences, 6% to 7% of them singletons. Source material: PBMCs or a T cell subset sorted from them (not recorded which). The receptors stem from an adult woman who had mild COVID-19 (a few samples of this study predate the infection). Cell type and time point are not known.

The chain carries TRBV5-6 and TRBJ2-5, with 9 bases that match TRBD2. Germline V gene lookup returns CDR1 SGHDT and CDR2 YYEEEE. Unmatched junction bases numbered 3, after V lost 4 bases and J lost 2 bases. The length of the CDR3 is 14 residues. The CDR3 DNA follows: TGTGCCAGCAGCGCGACTAGCGGACAAGAGACCCAGTACTTC. Translating gives CASSATSGQETQYF.

This clonotype has more than one count but fewer than ten. The chain employs TRBV24-1 and TRBJ2-1; TRBD1 aligns across 9 bases. This CDR3 has 17 amino acids. V was clipped by 4 bases and J by 7 bases; unmatched bases: 13. CDR1 KGHDR and CDR2 SFDVKD come from the germline V gene. Here the CDR3 DNA reads TGTGCCACCAGTGAACCCCCGTCCGGGACAGGGTATAATGAGCAGTTCTTC. This codes for CATSEPPSGTGYNEQFF.

This clonotype was seen repeatedly, ten times or more. The chain combines TRBV6-2 or TRBV6-3 with TRBJ1-1; 8 nucleotides match TRBD1. The germline gives CDR1 MNHEY, CDR2 SVGEGT. The trim removed 8 bases at V and 5 bases at J, leaving 7 bases unmatched. The CDR3 is 13 residues long. Written as DNA, the CDR3 is TGTGCCAGCTCTAAACAGGGGGGAACTGAAGCTTTCTTT. Translating it yields CASSKQGGTEAFF.

This clonotype was counted many times. The chain has TRBV10-3 and TRBJ2-5; 14 bases map to TRBD2. The V gene's germline CDR1 is ENHRY and CDR2 SYGVKD. This CDR3 has 17 residues. Germline trimming cut 1 base from V and 5 bases from J; bases unmatched to any gene: 6. The CDR3 DNA sequence: TGTGCCATCAGTGAGTGGACTAGCGGGAGGCCAGGGGAGACCCAGTACTTC. Translation: CAISEWTSGRPGETQYF.

At least ten counts were recorded for this clonotype. This chain uses TRBV12-3 or TRBV12-4 with TRBJ1-2; D uncertain. Trimming removed 1 base from V and 5 bases from J, with 8 bases in between. The CDR3 extends over 13 amino acids. Here the CDR3 reads CASSLVIGYGYTF. The CDR3 nucleotides read TGTGCCAGCAGTTTAGTGATCGGATATGGCTACACCTTC.

Ten or more counts support this clonotype. The chain joins TRBV20-1 to TRBJ2-5; D gene unclear. The CDR3 runs 11 residues. Trimming cost V 3 bases and J 1 base, with 3 bases left between them. Germline loops: CDR1 DFQATT, CDR2 SNEGSKA (reference sequence). CDR3 bases: TGCAGTGCTAGCGGCCAAGAGACCCAGTACTTC. Protein sequence: CSASGQETQYF.

This clonotype was recorded many times. The gene calls are TRBV7-6 and TRBJ1-5; no clear D gene. Germline V lookup: CDR1 SGHVS, CDR2 FNYEAQ. V was pared by 5 bases and J by 5 bases, with 16 bases between. CDR3 length equals 15 residues. CDR3 amino acids: CASSERSGNYQPQHF. The CDR3 bases are TGTGCCAGCAGCGAACGCTCGGGGAACTATCAGCCCCAGCATTTT.

This clonotype was detected many times. The rearrangement uses TRBV6-5 and TRBJ2-7, with 9 bases that match TRBD2. Per the germline V gene, CDR1 is MNHEY and CDR2 is SVGAGI. The CDR3 loop spans 11 amino acids. After removal of 6 bases from V and 11 bases from J, the junction contained 5 bases not matched to a gene. CDR3 coding DNA: TGTGCCAGCAGCTCAGGACTAGCGAAGTACTTC. Protein: CASSSGLAKYF.

The rearrangement links TRBV12-3 or TRBV12-4 to TRBJ2-7; weak D call: TRBD1 (6 bases). V lost 6 bases, J lost 0 bases, and 15 bases lay in between. This CDR3 comprises 15 residues. The CDR3 region has the DNA TGTGCCAGCAGCCGAGGGCAGGGGACCTCCTACGAGCAGTACTTC. It specifies CASSRGQGTSYEQYF.

CDR3 DNA: TGTGCCAGCAGCCCCACAGGGACTTCTAACTATGGCTACACCTTC. It is translated as CASSPTGTSNYGYTF. The chain links TRBV3-1 to TRBJ1-2; the D gene is possibly TRBD1 (6 bases). With 4 bases removed from V and 0 bases from J, the gap between germline ends came to 12 bases. Germline V CDR1 and CDR2: LGHDT, YNNKEL (reference sequence). The CDR3 runs 15 residues.

This clonotype was recorded a few times. The chain uses TRBV5-1 and TRBJ1-1; D is perhaps TRBD1 (5 bases). The V end lost 4 bases, the J end lost 1 base, and 14 bases lay between the germline ends. Germline loops: CDR1 SGHRS, CDR2 YFSETQ. There are 15 residues in the CDR3. The CDR3 here is CASSPGTGWNTEAFF. The DNA of the CDR3 is TGCGCCAGCAGCCCGGGGACGGGGTGGAACACTGAAGCTTTCTTT.

The sample holds many counts of this clonotype. V and J are TRBV6-5 and TRBJ1-2; weak D call: TRBD1 (5 bases). This CDR3 has 13 amino acids. V shed 2 bases and J shed 3 bases, with 7 bases lying between them. Germline V gives CDR1 MNHEY, CDR2 SVGAGI. CDR3 coding DNA: TGTGCCAGCAGTTACGGCAGGGACTATGGCTACACCTTC. Residues: CASSYGRDYGYTF.

The table lists this clonotype with a few counts. V usage is TRBV5-1 and J usage is TRBJ2-7; either TRBD1 or TRBD2 may fit D (7 bases each). Trimming stripped 5 bases from V and 3 bases from J, with 15 bases between. The CDR3 consists of 14 residues. The germline gives CDR1 SGHRS, CDR2 YFSETQ. CDR3 DNA sequence: TGCGCCAGCAGTCGGACTAGACAGGGCTACGAGCAGTACTTC. This codes for CASSRTRQGYEQYF.

Ten or more counts support this clonotype. The chain is built from TRBV7-2 and TRBJ2-3; TRBD2 matches at 7 bases. After removal of 5 bases from V and 5 bases from J, the junction contained 13 bases not matched to a gene. In germline, CDR1 is SGHTA, CDR2 FQGNSA. The CDR3 runs to 16 residues. DNA for the CDR3: TGTGCCAGCAGCCCTATGAGGCGGGGGTTAGGAGATACGCAGTATTTT. Translation gives CASSPMRRGLGDTQYF.

The J gene is TRBJ1-2, the V gene TRBV5-4, with 8 bases identical to TRBD1. The CDR3 is 13 amino acids. Germline lookup yields CDR1 SGHNT and CDR2 YYREEE (reference sequence). V gave up 3 bases and J gave up 2 bases; unmatched junction bases: 0. The chain's CDR3 is CASSYRGNYGYTF. CDR3 in DNA: TGTGCCAGCAGCTACAGGGGGAACTATGGCTACACCTTC.

This clonotype was detected ten times or more. The chain links TRBV4-2 to TRBJ2-3, with D possibly being TRBD1 (5 bases). The germline V gene has CDR1 LGHNA and CDR2 YNFKEQ. The CDR3 covers 13 residues. V lost 7 bases and J lost 14, with 22 bases in between. This CDR3 is CASTPVGQAIRYF. Here the CDR3 DNA reads TGTGCCAGCACGCCGGTGGGGCAGGCGATTCGGTATTTT.

This clonotype occurred many times. The rearrangement uses TRBV7-2 and TRBJ1-6, with 7 positions matching TRBD1. Germline V gene lookup returns CDR1 SGHTA and CDR2 FQGNSA. The CDR3 is 16 residues long. The ends lost 3 bases at V and 6 bases at J; junction bases unmatched: 8. The CDR3 DNA reads as TGTGCCAGCAGCTTTCCATTACAGGGGCGTAATTCACCCCTCCACTTT. Amino acids: CASSFPLQGRNSPLHF.

This clonotype has at least ten counts. The chain employs TRBV12-3 or TRBV12-4 and TRBJ2-2; tentative D call: TRBD2 (5 bases). The CDR3 extends over 15 amino acids. Trimming left V 3 bases short and J 5 bases short, with 13 bases between. The CDR3 nucleotides are TGTGCCAGCAGTTTTCGGCAGGCGGGTACCGGGGAGCTGTTTTTT. This encodes CASSFRQAGTGELFF.

This clonotype was seen at least ten times. V and J are TRBV29-1 and TRBJ2-1, with D maybe TRBD1 (6 bases). The V end was cut by 6 bases, the J end by 5 bases, with 17 bases between. Germline V gene sequence: CDR1 SQVTM, CDR2 ANQGSEA. The CDR3 loop spans 14 amino acids. The CDR3 is CSVERLGGNNEQFF. The CDR3 region has the DNA TGCAGCGTCGAACGACTTGGGGGCAACAATGAGCAGTTCTTC.

The chain carries TRBV7-9 and TRBJ2-7, with 12 bases identical to TRBD1. The CDR3 is 14 amino acids. Trimming removed 3 bases from V and 5 bases from J; junction bases left unmatched: 2. From germline, CDR1 is SEHNR and CDR2 FQNEAQ (reference sequence). The CDR3, as DNA: TGTGCCAGCAGCTTGGGGACAGGGGGCAACGAGCAGTACTTC. Translated: CASSLGTGGNEQYF. Full variable domain (rest looked up from reference TRBV7-9 and TRBJ2-7): DTGVSQNPRHKITKRGQNVTFRCDPISEHNRLYWYRQTLGQGPEFLTYFQNEAQLEKSRLLSDRFSAERPKGSFSTLEIQRTEQGDSAMYLCASSLGTGGNEQYFGPGTRLTVT.

The CDR3 protein is CASSLYQGSSYEQYF. In nucleotides, the CDR3 is TGTGCCAGCAGCTTATATCAGGGGAGCTCCTACGAGCAGTACTTC. The chain couples TRBV7-8 to TRBJ2-7, with a weak D call TRBD1 (6 bases). Germline CDR1 reads SGHVS; CDR2 reads FQNEAQ. This CDR3 contains 15 residues. Trimming took off 2 bases at V and 0 bases at J, with 11 bases between the two ends.